This T cell receptor beta chain appears in the sequencing data of a study of T cells in women clearing cervical HPV infection. Study at large: Cases' blood sampling followed lesion detection by median around 150 days (90 to 200). With HLA typing for only a few women, HLA confounding remains possible.

As concerns this clone: Read data end 3 residues before the CDR3 end; the end is taken from the germline J gene.

Using immunoSEQ multiplex PCR, the repertoire was profiled, and TCRdb retains in-frame clones only, with some absent. This sample's table reports 35,000 to 45,000 clones. The CDR3 spans 18 residues. Trimming cost V 0 bases and J 2 bases, with 18 bases left between them. Germline CDR1 reads MGHRA; CDR2 reads YSYEKL. The V and J genes are TRBV4-1 and TRBJ2-3, with D possibly being TRBD2 (6 bases). The sequenced sample consisted of blood buffy coat. This TCR came from a woman between 18 and 69 years old with a cervical HPV16 infection that either progressed to CIN3+ or cleared (not recorded which). The CDR3 reads CASSQDFRAGTPTDTQYF. The CDR3 bases that were read are TGCGCCAGCAGCCAAGATTTCAGAGCGGGCACCCCCACAGATACG.